This T cell receptor (beta chain) was identified during a study of PD-1 blockade in classical Hodgkin lymphoma. General study points: Newly diagnosed and completely responding patients shared comparable baseline diversity.

Trimming cost V 2 bases and J 11 bases, with 15 bases left between them. The V gene's germline CDR1 is MNHNY and CDR2 SVGAGI (reference sequence). The CDR3 contains 13 residues. Generated by immunoSEQ multiplex PCR, the TCRdb table keeps only in-frame clones and is missing some. Found here are about 39,000 clones, over 75% of them singletons; the top ten hold around 37%. Time point here: cycle 4 day 1 (C4D1), after about 6 weeks of nivolumab. There was relapse after autologous stem cell transplantation in every patient, and there was variation in brentuximab vedotin exposure. Concerning this clone itself: What it binds is not known.

This TCR came from a human donor with classical Hodgkin lymphoma. The chain has TRBV6-6 and TRBJ1-1; tentative D call: TRBD1 (5 bases). The sequencing used peripheral blood mononuclear cells (PBMCs), collected before the fourth cycle of nivolumab. DNA for the CDR3: TGTGCCAGCAGTTACCTCCATGGGGGGGATGCTTTCTTT. It encodes CASSYLHGGDAFF.